Shown below are 10 T cell receptor beta chains from a single sample sequenced in a study of blood T cell repertoires in COVID-19. The assay was immunoSEQ multiplex PCR, and TCRdb's table has in-frame clones only and misses some. This repertoire shows roughly 190,000 clones, roughly 80% found once; its top ten account for 13% to 15%. Specimen: peripheral blood. These TCRs come from a woman in her seventies with COVID-19, enrolled during active disease.

The CDR3 loop is CGCSRGTNEKLFF. In nucleotides, the CDR3 is TGTGGGTGCTCCCGGGGTACTAATGAAAAACTGTTTTTT. The rearrangement joins TRBV11-2 to TRBJ1-4; D is undetermined. Germline V lookup: CDR1 SGHAT, CDR2 FQNNGV. There are 13 residues in the CDR3.

The J gene is TRBJ1-5, the V gene TRBV27, with a weak D call TRBD1 (6 bases). V was trimmed by 2 bases and J by 10 bases, leaving 12 bases between them. This CDR3 contains 13 residues. From germline, CDR1 is MNHEY and CDR2 SMNVEV (reference sequence). CDR3 loop: CASSLDRKGPQHF. The CDR3 nucleotides read TGTGCCAGCAGTTTAGACAGGAAAGGACCCCAGCATTTT.

V is TRBV18 and J is TRBJ2-2; 7 bases map to TRBD2. The length of the CDR3 is 14 residues. Trimming removed 2 bases from V and 7 bases from J; junction bases left unmatched: 4. CDR1 and CDR2 (germline): KGHSH, LQKENI. The CDR3, as DNA: TGTGCCAGCTCACCAACGGGGGGACTCGGGGAGCTGTTTTTT. This encodes CASSPTGGLGELFF.

The J gene is TRBJ1-2, the V gene TRBV28; perhaps TRBD1 as D (5 bases). This CDR3 contains 12 residues. The germline CDR1 and CDR2 sequences are MDHEN and SYDVKM. V lost 1 base and J 7 bases, leaving 7 bases between the germline ends. The CDR3 DNA follows: TGTGCCAGCAGTTTATTACAGGCTGGCTACACCTTC. As protein: CASSLLQAGYTF.

The rearrangement uses TRBV24-1 and TRBJ2-1; TRBD2 matches 9 bases. Per the germline V gene, CDR1 is KGHDR and CDR2 is SFDVKD. The CDR3 has 16 amino acids. V trimming: 7 bases; J trimming: 0 bases; junction bases outside the gene matches: 6. CDR3: CATSNWREGSYNEQFF. CDR3 DNA sequence: TGTGCCACCAGCAACTGGCGGGAGGGCTCCTACAATGAGCAGTTCTTC.

In DNA form, the CDR3 reads TGTGCCAGCAGCTTAAGATCCGGGACAGGGCGTGGAAACACCATATATTTT. Protein: CASSLRSGTGRGNTIYF. The chain employs TRBV28 and TRBJ1-3, with 9 nucleotides matching TRBD1. Per the germline V gene, CDR1 is MDHEN and CDR2 is SYDVKM. Unmatched junction bases numbered 12, after V lost 6 bases and J lost 3 bases. The CDR3 contains 17 residues.

The chain joins TRBV6-5 to TRBJ1-1; possible D gene TRBD1, 6 bases. Germline V gives CDR1 MNHEY, CDR2 SVGAGI. V was clipped by 8 bases and J by 0 bases, with 13 bases between them. This CDR3 is 14 amino acids long. The CDR3 loop reads CASRKTGMNTEAFF. For the CDR3, the DNA is TGTGCCAGCCGGAAGACAGGTATGAACACTGAAGCTTTCTTT.

This rearrangement joins TRBV11-2 to TRBJ2-5; D might be TRBD1 (5 bases). Between the trimmed V and J ends, which lost 5 bases and 3 bases, there was a span of 10 bases. In germline, CDR1 is SGHAT, CDR2 FQNNGV. The CDR3 loop spans 13 amino acids. This CDR3 reads CASSLTREETQYF. In DNA, the CDR3 is TGTGCCAGCAGCCTAACCAGGGAAGAGACCCAGTACTTC. The full variable domain, its missing parts supplied by reference TRBV11-2 and TRBJ2-5, is EAGVAQSPRYKIIEKRQSVAFWCNPISGHATLYWYQQILGQGPKLLIQFQNNGVVDDSQLPKDRFSAERLKGVDSTLKIQPAKLEDSAVYLCASSLTREETQYFGPGTRLLVL.

The DNA of the CDR3 is TGTGCCAGCCGCCGGACAGGGGAGTATGAGCAGTACGTC. This gives the protein CASRRTGEYEQYV. The chain links TRBV6-5 to TRBJ2-7; TRBD1 matches 9 bases. J gave up 7 bases and V 8 bases, and 9 bases lay outside the gene matches. CDR1 is MNHEY, CDR2 SVGAGI, per germline. There are 13 residues in the CDR3.

The chain uses TRBV6-1 and TRBJ1-6, with TRBD1 as a possible D gene (5 bases). This CDR3 region has 14 residues. CDR1 and CDR2 (germline): MNHNS, SASEGT. The V end lost 0 bases, the J end lost 9 bases, and 9 bases lay between the germline ends. CDR3 in amino acids: CASSEARRGSPLHF. The CDR3 DNA reads as TGTGCCAGCAGTGAAGCGCGAAGGGGTTCACCCCTCCACTTT.